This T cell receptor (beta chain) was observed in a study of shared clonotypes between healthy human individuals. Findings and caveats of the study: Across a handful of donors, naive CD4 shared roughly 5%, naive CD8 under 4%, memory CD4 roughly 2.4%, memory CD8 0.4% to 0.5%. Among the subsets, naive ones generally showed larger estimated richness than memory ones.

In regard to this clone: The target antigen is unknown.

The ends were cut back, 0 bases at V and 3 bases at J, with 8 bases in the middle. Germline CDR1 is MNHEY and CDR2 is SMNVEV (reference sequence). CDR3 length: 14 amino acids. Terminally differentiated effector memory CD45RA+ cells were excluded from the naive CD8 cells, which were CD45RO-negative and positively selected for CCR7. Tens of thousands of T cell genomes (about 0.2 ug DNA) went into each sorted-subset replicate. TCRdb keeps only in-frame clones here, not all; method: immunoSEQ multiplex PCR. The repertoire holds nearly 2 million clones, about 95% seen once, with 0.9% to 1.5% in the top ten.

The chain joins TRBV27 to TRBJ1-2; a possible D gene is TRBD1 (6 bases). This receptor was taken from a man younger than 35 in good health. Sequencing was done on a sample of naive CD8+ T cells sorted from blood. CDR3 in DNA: TGTGCCAGCAGTTTATCTCCAGGGGACTATGGCTACACCTTC. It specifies CASSLSPGDYGYTF.